Below are 21 T cell receptor beta chains sequenced from a single sample in a study of blood T cell repertoires in COVID-19. Sequenced by immunoSEQ multiplex PCR; TCRdb stores in-frame clones only, minus some. The sample has under 300,000 clones; roughly 86% are singletons. Sequenced: peripheral blood. The receptors shown here come from a woman in her 70s with active or convalescent COVID-19.

The chain carries TRBV3-1 (or the pseudogene TRBV3-2) and TRBJ2-2; TRBD1 is a possible D gene (6 bases). The CDR3 totals 16 residues. Germline values: CDR1 LGHDT, CDR2 YNNKEL (reference sequence). V shed 4 bases and J shed 4 bases, with 16 bases lying between them. The CDR3 DNA sequence: TGTGCCAGCAGCCTCCCCCGGGACACCTTCACCGGGGAGCTGTTTTTT. Residues: CASSLPRDTFTGELFF.

The V gene is TRBV7-9, the J gene TRBJ1-4; 10 bases map to TRBD1. The length of the CDR3 is 14 residues. Germline CDR1 SEHNR, CDR2 FQNEAQ (reference sequence). Germline trimming cut 11 bases from V and 5 bases from J; bases unmatched to any gene: 8. The CDR3 nucleotides are TGTGCCTCGACAGGGGGCGCAGGGAATGAAAAACTGTTTTTT. Its protein is CASTGGAGNEKLFF. Variable domain in full (rest from reference TRBV7-9 and TRBJ1-4): DTGVSQNPRHKITKRGQNVTFRCDPISEHNRLYWYRQTLGQGPEFLTYFQNEAQLEKSRLLSDRFSAERPKGSFSTLEIQRTEQGDSAMYLCASTGGAGNEKLFFGSGTQLSVL.

This clone showed up just once. This chain joins TRBV7-2 and TRBJ2-1; TRBD1 aligns across 11 bases. With V trimmed by 3 bases and J by 5 bases, 6 bases remained unmatched. Germline values: CDR1 SGHTA, CDR2 FQGNSA. The CDR3 is 16 residues long. CDR3 sequence: CASSLGTGGLNNEQFF. In DNA, the CDR3 is TGTGCCAGCAGCTTGGGGACAGGGGGTCTGAACAATGAGCAGTTCTTC.

This clone was recorded once. The V and J genes are TRBV11-2 and TRBJ2-3; 7 bases are a match to TRBD2. Unmatched junction bases numbered 16, after V lost 5 bases and J lost 5 bases. This CDR3 is 17 amino acids long. Germline values: CDR1 SGHAT, CDR2 FQNNGV. CDR3 in DNA: TGTGCCAGCAGCCTTTCCCTGGGGGGGATGCCAGGAGATACGCAGTATTTT. This gives the protein CASSLSLGGMPGDTQYF.

The V gene is TRBV5-1, the J gene TRBJ2-1; the match to TRBD2 covers 9 bases. CDR1 is SGHRS, CDR2 YFSETQ, per germline. The V segment lost 7 bases and the J segment 1 base; nucleotides outside the gene matches: 15. This CDR3 has 18 amino acids. CDR3 residues: CASGSSAGGLRSYNEQFF. In nucleotides, the CDR3 is TGCGCCAGCGGTTCATCTGCGGGGGGGCTGAGGTCCTACAATGAGCAGTTCTTC. Full variable domain (missing parts from reference TRBV5-1 and TRBJ2-1): KAGVTQTPRYLIKTRGQQVTLSCSPISGHRSVSWYQQTPGQGLQFLFEYFSETQRNKGNFPGRFSGRQFSNSRSEMNVSTLELGDSALYLCASGSSAGGLRSYNEQFFGPGTRLTVL.

In its sample, this clone was seen a few times. The J gene is TRBJ1-1, the V gene TRBV5-1; the D gene is possibly TRBD1 (5 bases). CDR3 length equals 14 residues. CDR1 is SGHRS and CDR2 is YFSETQ in the germline V gene. Trimming removed 5 bases from V and 0 bases from J, with 11 bases in between. The CDR3 region is CASRPSDMNTEAFF. CDR3 nucleotide sequence: TGCGCCAGCAGACCCTCGGACATGAACACTGAAGCTTTCTTT.

This chain uses TRBV5-4 with TRBJ1-2; D may be TRBD1 (6 bases). This CDR3 has 16 amino acids. Trimming cost V 1 base and J 2 bases, with 15 bases left between them. CDR1 and CDR2 from the germline V gene are SGHNT and YYREEE (reference sequence). The CDR3, as DNA: TGTGCCAGCAGCTTGACCCAGGGGAATACAAACTATGGCTACACCTTC. Translation gives CASSLTQGNTNYGYTF. Variable domain in full (rest from reference TRBV5-4 and TRBJ1-2): ETGVTQSPTHLIKTRGQQVTLRCSSQSGHNTVSWYQQALGQGPQFIFQYYREEENGRGNFPPRFSGLQFPNYSSELNVNALELDDSALYLCASSLTQGNTNYGYTFGSGTRLTVV.

Of note for this clone: Other nucleotide sequences in the sample specify the same CDR3. The chain is built from TRBV6-2 or TRBV6-3 and TRBJ1-5, with D unclear. Germline values: CDR1 MNHEY, CDR2 SVGEGT. CDR3 length: 12 residues. V was clipped by 6 bases and J by 3 bases, with 6 bases between them. In DNA, the CDR3 is TGTGCCAGCAGCTCCCTCAATCAGCCCCAGCATTTT. Protein sequence: CASSSLNQPQHF.

This chain joins TRBV10-3 and TRBJ2-1, with D perhaps matching TRBD2 (7 bases). Trimming took off 3 bases at V and 10 bases at J, with 19 bases between the two ends. Germline CDR1 and CDR2: ENHRY and SYGVKD. The CDR3 is made up of 15 amino acids. CDR3 coding DNA: TGTGCCATCAGTGACGGGGGGCCCTCCATGGGGGAGCAGTTCTTC. Its protein is CAISDGGPSMGEQFF.

The chain is built from TRBV7-9 and TRBJ1-6; 8 nucleotides align to TRBD1. Germline loops: CDR1 SEHNR, CDR2 FQNEAQ (reference sequence). This CDR3 has 14 residues. With V trimmed by 5 bases and J by 8 bases, 5 bases remained unmatched. CDR3 DNA sequence: TGTGCCAGCAGCCCGACAGGGGAGGATTCACCCCTCCACTTT. Its translation is CASSPTGEDSPLHF.

The CDR3 bases are TGTGCCAGCCTCCCGGGACTATTGTTAAATGAGCAGTTCTTC. This codes for CASLPGLLLNEQFF. This rearrangement joins TRBV18 to TRBJ2-1; TRBD2 matches 7 bases. This CDR3 contains 14 residues. V dropped 8 bases and J dropped 7; count of bases not matched to a gene: 11. The germline CDR1 and CDR2 sequences are KGHSH and LQKENI.

The CDR3, as DNA: TGTGCCAGCAGTTACCCAGGGGGGAACGAGCAGTACTTC. Its protein product is CASSYPGGNEQYF. V gene TRBV6-5 combines with J gene TRBJ2-7, with D possibly TRBD1 on 7 matching bases. The V gene lost 2 bases and the J gene lost 5 bases, with 10 bases spanning the gap. Germline CDR1 MNHEY, CDR2 SVGAGI. The CDR3 has 13 amino acids.

The chain has TRBV11-3 and TRBJ2-5; TRBD2 aligns across 9 bases. In germline, CDR1 is SGHNT, CDR2 YENEEA. CDR3 length: 16 residues. V dropped 1 base and J dropped 1; count of bases not matched to a gene: 4. The DNA of the CDR3 is TGTGCCAGCAGCTTAGGGACTAGCGAAGTCCAAGAGACCCAGTACTTC. Translation gives CASSLGTSEVQETQYF.

The V call is TRBV6-2 or TRBV6-3, the J call TRBJ1-1; the match to TRBD1 covers 7 bases. The V gene's germline CDR1 is MNHEY and CDR2 SVGEGT. The V and J ends lost 1 base and 10 bases, in that order; junction bases with no gene match: 6. This CDR3 has 13 amino acids. In DNA, the CDR3 is TGTGCCAGCAGTTACTTGACAGGGCTAGGAGCTTTCTTT. Translated: CASSYLTGLGAFF.

V is TRBV10-1 and J is TRBJ2-1; 9 positions match TRBD2. This CDR3 is built from 15 residues. V lost 8 bases to trimming and J lost 5 bases; unmatched junction nucleotides: 10. Germline CDR1 reads WNHNN; CDR2 reads SYGVQD (reference sequence). CDR3 in DNA: TGCGCCAGCGCGCCCGGGACTAGCAGAGACAATGAGCAGTTCTTC. Translating it yields CASAPGTSRDNEQFF.

The chain carries TRBV5-1 and TRBJ2-7, with D unclear. The CDR3 totals 12 residues. The germline V gene has CDR1 SGHRS and CDR2 YFSETQ. Trimming stripped 4 bases from V and 6 bases from J, with 11 bases between. CDR3 loop: CASSTSGPEQYF. Written as DNA, the CDR3 is TGCGCCAGCAGCACCTCAGGTCCCGAGCAGTACTTC.

The chain links TRBV19 to TRBJ2-7; 7 bases agree with TRBD2. V was pared by 6 bases and J by 6 bases, with 17 bases of the junction left unmatched. CDR1 is LNHDA, CDR2 SQIVND, per germline (reference sequence). CDR3 length equals 16 residues. DNA for the CDR3: TGTGCCAGTAGGCCAGGACTAGGAAGTGGTCCCATCGAGCAGTACTTC. It codes for CASRPGLGSGPIEQYF.

The gene calls are TRBV12-5 and TRBJ1-2; 7 nucleotides line up with TRBD1. Germline V gene lookup returns CDR1 LGHNT and CDR2 FRNRAP. The CDR3 loop spans 13 amino acids. V gave up 5 bases and J gave up 3 bases; unmatched junction bases: 3. The CDR3 region is CASGRTGDYGYTF. The CDR3 nucleotides are TGTGCTAGTGGTCGGACAGGCGACTATGGCTACACCTTC.

The chain carries TRBV7-3 and TRBJ1-5, with 7 bases lining up with TRBD1. The CDR3 consists of 14 residues. Germline CDR1 and CDR2: SGHTA and FQGTGA. V shed 0 bases, J shed 5 bases, and the junction held 1 base outside the gene matches. Here the CDR3 DNA reads TGTGCCAGCAGCTTAACAGGGGGCTATCAGCCCCAGCATTTT. Translated, it gives CASSLTGGYQPQHF.

The table lists this clone with a few counts. The rearrangement uses TRBV4-3 and TRBJ1-2; D unclear. V lost 0 bases, J lost 5 bases, and 10 bases lay in between. Per germline, CDR1 LGHNA and CDR2 YSLEER. This CDR3 has 14 amino acids. The CDR3 nucleotides read TGCGCCAGCAGCCAAGATACTATAGAGTATGGCTACACCTTC. Its translation: CASSQDTIEYGYTF.

The genes are TRBV7-2 and TRBJ1-2; D gene unclear. Trimming left V 3 bases short and J 8 bases short, with 13 bases between. This CDR3 has 13 amino acids. Per the germline V gene, CDR1 is SGHTA and CDR2 is FQGNSA. The CDR3: CASSLPESRGYTF. CDR3 DNA: TGTGCCAGCAGCTTGCCCGAGTCGAGAGGCTACACCTTC. Supplemented by reference TRBV7-2 and TRBJ1-2, the full variable domain reads GAGVSQSPSNKVTEKGKDVELRCDPISGHTALYWYRQSLGQGLEFLIYFQGNSAPDKSGLPSDRFSAERTGGSVSTLTIQRTQQEDSAVYLCASSLPESRGYTFGSGTRLTVV.